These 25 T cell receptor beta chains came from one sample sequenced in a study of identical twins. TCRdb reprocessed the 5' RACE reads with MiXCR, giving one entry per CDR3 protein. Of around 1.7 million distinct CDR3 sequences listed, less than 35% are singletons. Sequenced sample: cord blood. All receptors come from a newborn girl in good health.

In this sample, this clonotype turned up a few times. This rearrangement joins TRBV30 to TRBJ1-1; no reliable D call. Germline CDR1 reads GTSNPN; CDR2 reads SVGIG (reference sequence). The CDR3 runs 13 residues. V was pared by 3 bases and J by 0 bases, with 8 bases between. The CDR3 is CAWRTRMNTEAFF. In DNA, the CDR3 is TGTGCCTGGAGGACCCGTATGAACACTGAAGCTTTCTTT.

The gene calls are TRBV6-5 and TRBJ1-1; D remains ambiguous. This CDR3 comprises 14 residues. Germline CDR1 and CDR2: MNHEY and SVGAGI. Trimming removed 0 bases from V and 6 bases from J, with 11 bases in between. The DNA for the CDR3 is TGTGCCAGCAGTTACTCGAGAGGGAAGGCTGAAGCTTTCTTT. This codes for CASSYSRGKAEAFF.

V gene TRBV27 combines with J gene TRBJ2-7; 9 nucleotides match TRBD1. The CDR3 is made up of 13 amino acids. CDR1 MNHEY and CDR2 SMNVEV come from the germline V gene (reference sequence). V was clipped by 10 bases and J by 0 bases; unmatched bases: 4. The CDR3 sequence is CATSTGGSYEQYF. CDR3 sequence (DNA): TGTGCCACCTCGACAGGGGGCTCCTACGAGCAGTACTTC.

The CDR3 here is CAIKGNRGRETRYF. CDR3 DNA sequence: TGTGCCATCAAGGGGAACAGGGGCCGGGAGACCCGGTACTTC. The chain carries TRBV6-1 and TRBJ2-7, with a weak D call TRBD1 (7 bases). V was shortened by 10 bases and J by 12 bases, with 28 bases between the two germline ends. CDR3 length equals 14 residues. Germline V lookup: CDR1 MNHNS, CDR2 SASEGT.

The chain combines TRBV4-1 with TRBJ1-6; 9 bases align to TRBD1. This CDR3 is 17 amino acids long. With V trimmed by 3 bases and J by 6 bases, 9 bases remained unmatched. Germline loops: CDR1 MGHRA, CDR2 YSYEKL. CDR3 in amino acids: CASSQGTGTGFNSPLHF. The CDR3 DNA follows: TGCGCCAGCAGCCAGGGGACAGGGACGGGTTTTAATTCACCCCTCCACTTT.

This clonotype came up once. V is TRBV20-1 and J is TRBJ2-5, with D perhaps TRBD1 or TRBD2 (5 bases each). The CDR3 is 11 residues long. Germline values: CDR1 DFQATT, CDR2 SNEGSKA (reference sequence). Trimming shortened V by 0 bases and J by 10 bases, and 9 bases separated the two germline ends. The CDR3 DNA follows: TGCAGTGCTAGAGAGGGACGGAACCAGTACTTC. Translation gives CSAREGRNQYF.

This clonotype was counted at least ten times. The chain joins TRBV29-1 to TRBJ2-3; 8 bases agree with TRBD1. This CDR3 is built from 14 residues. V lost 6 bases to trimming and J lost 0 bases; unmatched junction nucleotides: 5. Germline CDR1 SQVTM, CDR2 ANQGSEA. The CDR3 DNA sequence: TGCAGCGTGGGGGACAGGCTGAGCACAGATACGCAGTATTTT. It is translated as CSVGDRLSTDTQYF.

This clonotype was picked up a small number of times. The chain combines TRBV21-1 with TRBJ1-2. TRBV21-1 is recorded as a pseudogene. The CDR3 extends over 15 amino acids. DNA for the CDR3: TGTGCCAGCAGCAAAGACTTGGGCAGTTCGGATGGCTACACCTTC. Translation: CASSKDLGSSDGYTF.

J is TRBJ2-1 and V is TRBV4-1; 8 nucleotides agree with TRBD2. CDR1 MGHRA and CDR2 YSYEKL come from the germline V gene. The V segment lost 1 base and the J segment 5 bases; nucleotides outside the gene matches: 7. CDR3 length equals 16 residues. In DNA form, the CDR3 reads TGCGCCAGCAGCCAAGGGGGCGGGAGGAAAAACAATGAGCAGTTCTTC. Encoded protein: CASSQGGGRKNNEQFF.

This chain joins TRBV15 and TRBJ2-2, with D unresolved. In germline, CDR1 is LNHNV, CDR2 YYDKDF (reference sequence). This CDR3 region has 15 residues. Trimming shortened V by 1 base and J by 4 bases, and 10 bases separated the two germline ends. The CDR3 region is CATSRVERRTGELFF. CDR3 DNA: TGTGCCACCAGCAGAGTCGAGCGTCGCACCGGGGAGCTGTTTTTT.

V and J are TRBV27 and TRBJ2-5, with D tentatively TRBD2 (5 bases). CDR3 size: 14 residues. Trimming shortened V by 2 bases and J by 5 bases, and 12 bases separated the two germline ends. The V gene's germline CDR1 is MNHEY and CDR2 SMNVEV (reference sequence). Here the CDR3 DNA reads TGTGCCAGCAGTTTAAAGGGATGGAGGGAGACCCAGTACTTC. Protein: CASSLKGWRETQYF.

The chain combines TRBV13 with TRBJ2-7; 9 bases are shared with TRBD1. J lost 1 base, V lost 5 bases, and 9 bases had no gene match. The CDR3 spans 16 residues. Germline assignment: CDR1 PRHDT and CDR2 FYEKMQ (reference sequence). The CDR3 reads CASSLPGTGRSYEQYF. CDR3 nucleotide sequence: TGTGCCAGCAGCCTACCCGGGACAGGGAGGTCCTACGAGCAGTACTTC.

CDR3 loop: CASSELAGDSPLHF. The CDR3 DNA sequence: TGTGCCAGCAGTGAACTAGCTGGAGATTCACCCCTCCACTTT. The chain carries TRBV6-1 and TRBJ1-6; D unresolved. The V end was cut by 2 bases, the J end by 8 bases, with 10 bases between. The germline CDR1 and CDR2 sequences are MNHNS and SASEGT. The CDR3 extends over 14 amino acids.

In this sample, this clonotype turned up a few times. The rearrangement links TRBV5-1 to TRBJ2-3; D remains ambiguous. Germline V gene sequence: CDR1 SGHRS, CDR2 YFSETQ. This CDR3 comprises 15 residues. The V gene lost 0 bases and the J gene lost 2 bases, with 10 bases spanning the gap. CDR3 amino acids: CASSLAVGFTDTQYF. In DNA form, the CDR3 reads TGCGCCAGCAGCTTGGCCGTCGGCTTCACAGATACGCAGTATTTT.

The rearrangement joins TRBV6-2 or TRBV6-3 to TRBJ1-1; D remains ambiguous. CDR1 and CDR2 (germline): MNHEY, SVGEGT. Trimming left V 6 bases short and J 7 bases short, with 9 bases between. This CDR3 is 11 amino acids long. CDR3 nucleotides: TGTGCCAGCAGGCAGGTGGGTGAAGCTTTCTTT. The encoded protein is CASRQVGEAFF.

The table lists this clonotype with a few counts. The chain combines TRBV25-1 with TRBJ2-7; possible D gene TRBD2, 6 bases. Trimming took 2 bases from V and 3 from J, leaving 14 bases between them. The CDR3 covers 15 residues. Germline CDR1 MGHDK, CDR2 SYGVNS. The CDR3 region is CASSEGRWPNYEQYF. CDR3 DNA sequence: TGTGCCAGCAGTGAAGGGAGGTGGCCGAACTACGAGCAGTACTTC.

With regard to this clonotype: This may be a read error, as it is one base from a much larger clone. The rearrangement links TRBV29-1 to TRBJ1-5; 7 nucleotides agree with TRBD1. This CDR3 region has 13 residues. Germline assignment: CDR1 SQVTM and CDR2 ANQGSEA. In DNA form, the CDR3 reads TGCGGCGTTGGGGGACAGCGAAATCAGCCCCAGCATTTT. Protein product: CGVGGQRNQPQHF.

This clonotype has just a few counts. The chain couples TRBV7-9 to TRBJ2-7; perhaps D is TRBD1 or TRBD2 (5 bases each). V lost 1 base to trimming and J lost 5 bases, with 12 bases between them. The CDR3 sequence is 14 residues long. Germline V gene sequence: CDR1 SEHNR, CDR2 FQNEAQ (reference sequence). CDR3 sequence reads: CASSLVPGTDEQYF. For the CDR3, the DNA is TGTGCCAGCAGCTTAGTACCAGGGACGGACGAGCAGTACTTC.

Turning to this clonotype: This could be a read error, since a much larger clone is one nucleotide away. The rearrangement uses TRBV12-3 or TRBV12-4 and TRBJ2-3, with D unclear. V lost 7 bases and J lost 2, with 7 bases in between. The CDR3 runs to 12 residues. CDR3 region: CASTSDTDTQYF. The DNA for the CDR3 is TGTGCCAGCACCTCAGACACAGATACGCAGTATTTT.

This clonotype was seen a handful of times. The CDR3 loop is CASSLRGLSRAYEQYF. The CDR3 nucleotides are TGCGCCAGCAGCTTGCGGGGTCTCTCCCGAGCCTACGAGCAGTACTTC. The V gene is TRBV5-1, the J gene TRBJ2-7; tentative D call: TRBD2 (5 bases). Germline values: CDR1 SGHRS, CDR2 YFSETQ. Trimming shortened V by 1 base and J by 2 bases, and 16 bases separated the two germline ends. The CDR3 is 16 amino acids.

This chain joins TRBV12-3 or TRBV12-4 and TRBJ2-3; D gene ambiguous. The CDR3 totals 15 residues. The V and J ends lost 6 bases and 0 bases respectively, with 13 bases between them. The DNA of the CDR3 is TGTGCCAGCAGATTCCTAGGACCGAGCACAGATACGCAGTATTTT. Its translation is CASRFLGPSTDTQYF.

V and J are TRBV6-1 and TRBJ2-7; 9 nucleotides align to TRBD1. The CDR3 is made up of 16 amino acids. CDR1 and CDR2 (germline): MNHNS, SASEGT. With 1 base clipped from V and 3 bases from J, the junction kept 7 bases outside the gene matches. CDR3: CASSEVRDRDRYEQYF. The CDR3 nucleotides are TGTGCCAGCAGTGAAGTCCGGGACAGGGATCGCTACGAGCAGTACTTC.

CDR3 in amino acids: CASSLLSRTSVPYEQYF. As DNA, the CDR3 is TGTGCCAGCAGCTTACTCTCTCGGACTAGCGTCCCCTACGAGCAGTACTTC. The V gene is TRBV7-8, the J gene TRBJ2-7; 9 bases are shared with TRBD2. Trimming took 2 bases from V and 2 from J; bases not matched to a gene: 10. There are 17 residues in the CDR3. Germline V gene sequence: CDR1 SGHVS, CDR2 FQNEAQ.

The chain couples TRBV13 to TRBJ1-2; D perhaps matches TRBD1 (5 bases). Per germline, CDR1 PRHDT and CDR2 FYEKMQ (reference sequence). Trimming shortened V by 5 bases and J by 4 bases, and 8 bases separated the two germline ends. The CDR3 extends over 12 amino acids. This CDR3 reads CASSGDFYGYTF. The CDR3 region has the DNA TGTGCCAGCAGCGGGGACTTCTATGGCTACACCTTC.

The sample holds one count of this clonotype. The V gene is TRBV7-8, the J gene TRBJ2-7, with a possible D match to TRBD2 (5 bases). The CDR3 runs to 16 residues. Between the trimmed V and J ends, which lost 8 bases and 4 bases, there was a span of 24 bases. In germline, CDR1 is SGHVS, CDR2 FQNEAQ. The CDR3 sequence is CASGSTSQRNAYEQYF. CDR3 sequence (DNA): TGTGCCAGCGGCTCGACAAGCCAGCGGAACGCGTACGAGCAGTACTTC.